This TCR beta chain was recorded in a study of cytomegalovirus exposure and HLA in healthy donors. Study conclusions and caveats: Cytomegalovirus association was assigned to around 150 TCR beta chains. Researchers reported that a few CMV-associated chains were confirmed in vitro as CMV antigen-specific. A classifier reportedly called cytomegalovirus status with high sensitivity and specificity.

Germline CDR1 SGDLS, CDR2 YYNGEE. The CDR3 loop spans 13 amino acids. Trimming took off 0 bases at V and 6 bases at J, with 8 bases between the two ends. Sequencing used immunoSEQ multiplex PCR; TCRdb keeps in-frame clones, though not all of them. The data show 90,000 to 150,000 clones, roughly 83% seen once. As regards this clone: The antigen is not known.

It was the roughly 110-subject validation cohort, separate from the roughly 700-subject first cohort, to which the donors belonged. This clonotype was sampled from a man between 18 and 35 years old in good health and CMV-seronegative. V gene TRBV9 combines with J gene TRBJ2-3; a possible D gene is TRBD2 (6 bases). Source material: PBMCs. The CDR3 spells CASSVGGRDTQYF. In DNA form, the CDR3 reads TGTGCCAGCAGCGTAGGGGGGAGGGATACGCAGTATTTT.